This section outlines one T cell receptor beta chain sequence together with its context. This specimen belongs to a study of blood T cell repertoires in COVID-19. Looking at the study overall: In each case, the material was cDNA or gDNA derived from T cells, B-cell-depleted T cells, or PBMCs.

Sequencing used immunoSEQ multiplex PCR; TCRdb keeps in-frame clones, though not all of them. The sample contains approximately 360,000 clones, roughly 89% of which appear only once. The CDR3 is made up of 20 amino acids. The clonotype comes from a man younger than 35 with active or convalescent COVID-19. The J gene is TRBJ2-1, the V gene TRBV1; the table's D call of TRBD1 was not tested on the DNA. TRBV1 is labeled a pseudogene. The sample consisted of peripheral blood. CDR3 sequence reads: CTSSLWHLTGIECSYNEQFF. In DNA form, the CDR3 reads TGCACCAGCAGCCTGTGGCACCTGACAGGGATCGAGTGCTCCTACAATGAGCAGTTCTTC.